The source of this TCR beta chain is a study of blood T cell repertoires in COVID-19. Overall study context: Nucleic acid was either cDNA or gDNA, and it came from T cells, B-cell-depleted T cells, or PBMCs.

In the authors' methods: By means of reference gene primer amplification, nucleated cell counts were estimated. This table comes from immunoSEQ multiplex PCR, and its TCRdb copy is limited to in-frame clones, with some not included. V, J and clone size reflect that table, while D and trimming were determined from the DNA. The sample records 380,000 or so clones, roughly 86% being singletons. CDR3 length: 14 amino acids. Germline CDR1 and CDR2: SGHAT and FQNNGV. Deletions cut 0 bases from V and 3 bases from J, with 9 bases between. The specimen was peripheral blood. This clonotype originated in a human donor with acute or convalescent COVID-19. The donor label of this sample is uncertain. The rearrangement uses TRBV11-2 and TRBJ2-7; D is perhaps TRBD1 (5 bases). CDR3 nucleotide sequence: TGTGCCAGCAGCTTAGACAGGGATTTCTACGAGCAGTACTTC. It is translated as CASSLDRDFYEQYF.